This T cell receptor beta chain derives from a study of blood T cell repertoires in COVID-19. The germline CDR1 and CDR2 sequences are PRHDT and FYEKMQ (reference sequence). This CDR3 has 16 residues. Trimming took 0 bases from V and 0 from J, leaving 9 bases between them. TCRdb's table, derived via immunoSEQ multiplex PCR, lists solely in-frame clones and lacks some. The sample holds roughly 520,000 clones, approximately 88% seen once. J is TRBJ1-3 and V is TRBV13, with unresolved D. Sequenced: PBMCs or T cells enriched from blood (not recorded which). The sequence was obtained from a woman aged 40 to 55 who had recovered from COVID-19. The CDR3 DNA sequence: TGTGCCAGCAGCTTAGGACAGATTTCCTCTGGAAACACCATATATTTT. Translating gives CASSLGQISSGNTIYF.